These 31 T cell receptor beta chains share one sample of origin, sequenced in a study of T cell repertoires in cytomegalovirus infection (dated 2019 in TCRdb). The listed sequencing device is Illumina HiSeq 1500. The public reads were reprocessed in TCRdb via fastp at Q25 and MiXCR, keeping in-frame beta chains. Rows are unified per CDR3 protein, each entry keeping the most common DNA and genes. Present in this sample are nearly 550,000 distinct CDR3 sequences, approximately 16% of which were seen just once. Of the sample, approximately 24% falls within the top ten clones. The sequenced sample consisted of CD8+ T cells from PBMCs. Source of these receptors: a human donor in good health (CMV status not recorded). Some clones in this sample may be carry-over from other donors' samples.

The rearrangement links TRBV28 to TRBJ1-2; D uncertain. The CDR3 contains 14 residues. Germline V lookup: CDR1 MDHEN, CDR2 SYDVKM. V was shortened by 2 bases and J by 4 bases, with 11 bases between the two germline ends. CDR3 in amino acids: CASSLRSRVYGYTF. The CDR3 nucleotides are TGTGCCAGCAGTTTACGGTCGAGGGTCTATGGCTACACCTTC.

This rearrangement joins TRBV19 to TRBJ1-3, with TRBD1 as a possible D gene (5 bases). This CDR3 region has 15 residues. Trimming pared 9 bases from V and 3 bases from J, leaving 18 bases between. From germline, CDR1 is LNHDA and CDR2 SQIVND (reference sequence). In nucleotides, the CDR3 is TGTGCCAGCTCAGAGATGGGGGGAGGTGGAAACACCATATATTTT. It is translated as CASSEMGGGGNTIYF.

This clonotype was observed a handful of times. The V call is TRBV9, the J call TRBJ2-7; D is unclear. The CDR3 totals 16 residues. Looked up from germline, CDR1 is SGDLS and CDR2 is YYNGEE. Between the trimmed V and J ends, which lost 4 bases and 1 base, there was a span of 18 bases. The CDR3 DNA is TGTGCCAGCAGCCCTAAATCCGGGCCTCTTTCCTACGAGCAGTACTTC. This encodes CASSPKSGPLSYEQYF.

This rearrangement joins TRBV9 to TRBJ1-1, with D perhaps TRBD1 (6 bases). The CDR3 has 14 residues. Trimming took 0 bases from V and 6 from J, leaving 12 bases between them. Looked up from germline, CDR1 is SGDLS and CDR2 is YYNGEE. The CDR3 sequence is CASSVALGGAEAFF. The CDR3 DNA follows: TGTGCCAGCAGCGTAGCTCTAGGGGGGGCTGAAGCTTTCTTT.

A few counts support this clonotype. This chain links TRBV27 with TRBJ2-1; 7 bases fit TRBD1. V dropped 5 bases and J dropped 0; count of bases not matched to a gene: 7. Germline V gene sequence: CDR1 MNHEY, CDR2 SMNVEV (reference sequence). This CDR3 has 16 amino acids. The CDR3 region is CASSLNRGDSYNEQFF. The CDR3 bases are TGTGCCAGCAGTCTTAACAGGGGCGACTCCTACAATGAGCAGTTCTTC.

This clonotype was detected a few times. This rearrangement joins TRBV7-9 to TRBJ2-3, with D uncertain. Germline V CDR1 and CDR2: SEHNR, FQNEAQ (reference sequence). With 2 bases removed from V and 6 bases from J, the gap between germline ends came to 15 bases. CDR3 length equals 15 residues. The CDR3 spells CASSLKWANRDTQYF. In DNA form, the CDR3 reads TGTGCCAGCAGCTTAAAATGGGCCAACCGGGATACGCAGTATTTT.

This clonotype was observed many times. The chain recombines TRBV28 with TRBJ2-5; 16 bases agree with TRBD2. CDR3 length: 16 amino acids. Germline CDR1 reads MDHEN; CDR2 reads SYDVKM. The ends lost 4 bases at V and 4 bases at J; junction bases unmatched: 3. CDR3 protein: CASSSGTSGRGETQYF. The CDR3 bases are TGTGCCAGCAGTTCCGGGACTAGCGGGAGGGGAGAGACCCAGTACTTC.

At least ten counts were recorded for this clonotype. The rearrangement uses TRBV28 and TRBJ1-2; D is perhaps TRBD1 (6 bases). The CDR3 length is 17 residues. V was shortened by 3 bases and J by 4 bases, with 21 bases between the two germline ends. Germline values: CDR1 MDHEN, CDR2 SYDVKM. CDR3: CASSLGFDEGDVYGYTF. The CDR3 DNA is TGTGCCAGCAGTTTGGGTTTCGACGAGGGGGACGTCTATGGCTACACCTTC.

The V call is TRBV6-1, the J call TRBJ2-7; D might be TRBD1 or TRBD2, each matching 6 bases. V lost 6 bases and J 6 bases, leaving 15 bases between the germline ends. CDR1 MNHNS and CDR2 SASEGT come from the germline V gene. The CDR3 covers 13 residues. CDR3 DNA: TGTGCCAGCAGATCCCGGGGGCCTCGCGAGCAGTACTTC. Translated: CASRSRGPREQYF.

The table lists this clonotype with many counts. The chain is built from TRBV4-1 and TRBJ1-1, with D unresolved. The CDR3 is 16 amino acids. V lost 0 bases to trimming and J lost 1 base, with 12 bases between them. The germline V gene encodes CDR1 MGHRA and CDR2 YSYEKL. The CDR3 sequence: CASSQDPRGSNTEAFF. The CDR3 nucleotides read TGCGCCAGCAGCCAAGATCCACGGGGTTCGAACACTGAAGCTTTCTTT.

The rearrangement links TRBV6-6 to TRBJ2-7; a possible D gene is TRBD2 (6 bases). Germline-derived CDR1 and CDR2 are MNHNY and SVGAGI (reference sequence). The CDR3 consists of 11 residues. V lost 6 bases and J lost 11, with 14 bases in between. DNA for the CDR3: TGTGCCAGCAGCGGGACTGGTGGGAAGTACTTC. This encodes CASSGTGGKYF.

The J gene is TRBJ1-4, the V gene TRBV5-6; no definite D call. Trimming removed 4 bases at V and 4 bases at J, with 11 bases between. The CDR3 contains 14 residues. CDR1 and CDR2 from the germline V gene are SGHDT and YYEEEE. CDR3 nucleotide sequence: TGTGCCAGCAGCCCCAAGGACCTTAATGAAAAACTGTTTTTT. Its translation: CASSPKDLNEKLFF.

V is TRBV13 and J is TRBJ2-3; 10 bases align to TRBD1. This CDR3 has 22 residues. Germline V gene lookup returns CDR1 PRHDT and CDR2 FYEKMQ (reference sequence). With 5 bases clipped from V and 5 bases from J, the junction kept 28 bases outside the gene matches. CDR3 in DNA: TGTGCCAGCAGCCCACCCATCCCGACAGGGGGCGTAGGGGGGCCTTTCGGAGATACGCAGTATTTT. It encodes CASSPPIPTGGVGGPFGDTQYF. Full variable domain (missing parts from reference TRBV13 and TRBJ2-3): AAGVIQSPRHLIKEKRETATLKCYPIPRHDTVYWYQQGPGQDPQFLISFYEKMQSDKGSIPDRFSAQQFSDYHSELNMSSLELGDSALYFCASSPPIPTGGVGGPFGDTQYFGPGTRLTVL.

The V call is TRBV4-1, the J call TRBJ2-7, with D perhaps TRBD2 (6 bases). Looked up from germline, CDR1 is MGHRA and CDR2 is YSYEKL. This CDR3 spans 18 amino acids. Between the trimmed V and J ends, which lost 1 base and 2 bases, there was a span of 21 bases. In DNA, the CDR3 is TGCGCCAGCAGCCAAGCCCTCCGGTGGGGGGACTCAACCTACGAGCAGTACTTC. This codes for CASSQALRWGDSTYEQYF.

In its sample, this clonotype was seen many times. CDR3 DNA sequence: TGTGCCATACACAGGGAATTCAGCAATCAGCCCCAGCATTTT. Its protein product is CAIHREFSNQPQHF. The chain employs TRBV6-1 and TRBJ1-5; D perhaps matches TRBD1 (6 bases). V was trimmed by 10 bases and J by 1 base, leaving 14 bases between them. Germline assignment: CDR1 MNHNS and CDR2 SASEGT. The CDR3 is 14 residues long.

In its sample, this clonotype was seen many times. The chain couples TRBV12-3 or TRBV12-4 to TRBJ1-2; 11 nucleotides line up with TRBD1. CDR3 size: 17 residues. V was pared by 2 bases and J by 2 bases, with 7 bases of the junction left unmatched. The CDR3 is CASSLSGQGAKNYGYTF. CDR3 in DNA: TGTGCCAGCAGTTTATCTGGACAGGGGGCAAAGAACTATGGCTACACCTTC.

This clonotype was picked up one time. The genes are TRBV2 and TRBJ2-3; no reliable D call. CDR1 SNHLY and CDR2 FYNNEI come from the germline V gene. This CDR3 spans 18 amino acids. V lost 0 bases to trimming and J lost 0 bases, with 16 bases between them. The CDR3 region has the DNA TGTGCCAGCAGTGAAGCGCTCCTTGGACCGGTCAGCACAGATACGCAGTATTTT. Protein: CASSEALLGPVSTDTQYF.

This clonotype was seen a few times. The genes are TRBV7-9 and TRBJ2-7, with 10 bases matching TRBD2. V was pared by 6 bases and J by 4 bases, with 12 bases of the junction left unmatched. Germline assignment: CDR1 SEHNR and CDR2 FQNEAQ (reference sequence). The CDR3 spans 16 residues. CDR3 in amino acids: CASSPSGSNLRYEQYF. The DNA of the CDR3 is TGTGCCAGCAGTCCTAGCGGGAGCAATCTCCGTTACGAGCAGTACTTC.

This clonotype was seen repeatedly, ten times or more. The chain is built from TRBV19 and TRBJ2-2, with D possibly being TRBD2 (6 bases). Germline V gene sequence: CDR1 LNHDA, CDR2 SQIVND (reference sequence). Trimming left V 8 bases short and J 0 bases short, with 13 bases between. This CDR3 has 15 amino acids. The CDR3 coding sequence is TGTGCCAGTCGCTGGGGGGAAACGAACACCGGGGAGCTGTTTTTT. It specifies CASRWGETNTGELFF.

This clonotype was seen at least ten times. The chain joins TRBV28 to TRBJ2-7; a possible D gene is TRBD2 (5 bases). The CDR3 extends over 14 amino acids. The ends were cut back, 5 bases at V and 3 bases at J, with 14 bases in the middle. The V gene's germline CDR1 is MDHEN and CDR2 SYDVKM. This CDR3 is CASSTTSAGYEQYF. The CDR3 DNA reads TGTGCCAGCAGTACTACATCTGCGGGCTACGAGCAGTACTTC.

The chain is built from TRBV6-4 and TRBJ2-7, with D perhaps given as TRBD1 or TRBD2 (5 bases each). Germline V gene data show CDR1 as MRHNA and CDR2 as SNTAGT. V lost 8 bases and J lost 3, with 26 bases in between. The CDR3 is made up of 17 amino acids. This CDR3 reads CASRDQSPPLFYYEQYF. CDR3 DNA: TGTGCCAGCCGGGACCAATCACCCCCCCTCTTTTACTACGAGCAGTACTTC.

The table lists this clonotype with a few counts. The V call is TRBV5-1, the J call TRBJ1-4; 8 bases agree with TRBD1. The CDR3 runs 15 residues. J gave up 8 bases and V 0 bases, and 6 bases lay outside the gene matches. Germline CDR1 and CDR2: SGHRS and YFSETQ. The CDR3 DNA reads as TGCGCCAGCAGCTTGGAGGGGACAGGAGAAGAAAAACTGTTTTTT. Its translation is CASSLEGTGEEKLFF.

This clonotype was detected a few times. The chain has TRBV5-1 and TRBJ1-5; 7 bases are a match to TRBD1. Trimming cost V 4 bases and J 7 bases; bases outside gene matches: 8. Per the germline V gene, CDR1 is SGHRS and CDR2 is YFSETQ. The CDR3 is 14 residues long. The CDR3 DNA sequence: TGCGCCAGCAGCCCCCGCGAGGGGGCCCAGCCCCAGCATTTT. This codes for CASSPREGAQPQHF. The full variable domain, with the rest looked up from reference TRBV5-1 and TRBJ1-5, is KAGVTQTPRYLIKTRGQQVTLSCSPISGHRSVSWYQQTPGQGLQFLFEYFSETQRNKGNFPGRFSGRQFSNSRSEMNVSTLELGDSALYLCASSPREGAQPQHFGDGTRLSIL.

This clonotype has only one observation. V is TRBV4-1 and J is TRBJ1-2; D is unresolved. The CDR3 has 13 residues. V was trimmed by 3 bases and J by 4 bases, leaving 9 bases between them. The germline CDR1 and CDR2 sequences are MGHRA and YSYEKL. In DNA form, the CDR3 reads TGCGCCAGCAGCCACCCCGTATCCTATGGCTACACCTTC. This codes for CASSHPVSYGYTF.

V and J are TRBV3-1 and TRBJ2-7, with TRBD1 matching 7 bases. Germline values: CDR1 LGHDT, CDR2 YNNKEL (reference sequence). J was trimmed by 6 bases and V by 6 bases; bases with no gene match: 11. The CDR3 is made up of 14 amino acids. This CDR3 is CASSPVNRGVEQYF. In DNA, the CDR3 is TGTGCCAGCAGTCCCGTAAACAGGGGAGTCGAGCAGTACTTC.

The sample holds a few counts of this clonotype. The CDR3 sequence: CASSERAGGPDTQYF. The CDR3 DNA is TGTGCCAGCAGTGAAAGGGCGGGGGGGCCAGATACGCAGTATTTT. The genes are TRBV6-1 and TRBJ2-3; TRBD2 agrees at 9 bases. The CDR3 length is 15 residues. The junction had 4 bases not matched to a gene; V was cut back by 2 bases and J by 4 bases. The germline V gene has CDR1 MNHNS and CDR2 SASEGT.

The sample holds a few counts of this clonotype. CDR3 coding DNA: TGTGCCAGCAGCTTACCGGGATTCCCTGAAGCTTTCTTT. It specifies CASSLPGFPEAFF. This chain uses TRBV7-9 with TRBJ1-1; D unclear. This CDR3 spans 13 amino acids. Germline assignment: CDR1 SEHNR and CDR2 FQNEAQ (reference sequence). Trimming cost V 2 bases and J 6 bases, with 10 bases left between them.

This clonotype was counted between two and nine times. This chain links TRBV20-1 with TRBJ1-1; TRBD1 matches at 7 bases. The J segment lost 4 bases and the V segment lost 5 bases, leaving 10 bases of the junction unmatched. The CDR3 sequence is 14 residues long. Germline CDR1 and CDR2: DFQATT and SNEGSKA (reference sequence). The CDR3 DNA follows: TGCAGTGCTGGCCGTCAAGGGGGCGTCACTGAAGCTTTCTTT. It translates to CSAGRQGGVTEAFF.

Many counts were recorded for this clonotype. V usage is TRBV12-3 or TRBV12-4 and J usage is TRBJ2-3; D is undetermined. The CDR3 runs 11 residues. V was cut by 9 bases and J by 7 bases, with 11 bases left in between. The CDR3 DNA sequence: TGTGCCAGTAAAGGGCCAAATACGCAGTATTTT. Its protein is CASKGPNTQYF.

Ten or more counts support this clonotype. The chain has TRBV7-3 and TRBJ2-3; 11 bases map to TRBD2. The germline gives CDR1 SGHTA, CDR2 FQGTGA. The CDR3 totals 15 residues. Losses at the gene ends were 5 bases for V and 5 bases for J; bases not matched to a gene: 6. CDR3 loop: CASSVTSGGLDTQYF. CDR3 sequence (DNA): TGTGCCAGCAGCGTTACTAGCGGGGGATTAGATACGCAGTATTTT.

The chain joins TRBV4-1 to TRBJ1-1; D unclear. CDR1 and CDR2 (germline): MGHRA, YSYEKL. Trimming shortened V by 1 base and J by 2 bases, and 8 bases separated the two germline ends. The CDR3 consists of 14 residues. The CDR3 DNA reads as TGCGCCAGCAGCCAAGGTCCGATTAACACTGAAGCTTTCTTT. Translating gives CASSQGPINTEAFF.